The 15 T cell receptor beta chains below were found in one sample sequenced in a study of T cells in localized non-small cell lung cancer. The protocol was immunoSEQ multiplex PCR, while the TCRdb copy is restricted to in-frame clones and leaves out a portion. Here the sample spans 10,000 to 13,000 clones, about 68% being singletons. The sequenced sample was peripheral blood, obtained before any cancer treatment. These receptors were collected from a male donor aged 60 or older with stage I lung adenocarcinoma.

The chain recombines TRBV4-1 with TRBJ2-3; 10 bases are shared with TRBD2. V dropped 3 bases and J dropped 5; count of bases not matched to a gene: 8. CDR1 and CDR2 from the germline V gene are MGHRA and YSYEKL. CDR3 size: 16 residues. CDR3 coding DNA: TGCGCCAGCAGCCAGGGGAGCGGGGGGGCCCGAGATACGCAGTATTTT. Its translation: CASSQGSGGARDTQYF.

This clone was found a few times. One junction end does not reproduce the germline sequence, and a read error may be involved. V and J are TRBV7-7 and TRBJ2-5, with TRBD2 matching 12 bases. CDR3 length equals 15 residues. The germline gives CDR1 SSHAT, CDR2 FNYEAQ (reference sequence). CDR3 nucleotides: TGTGCTAGCAGCTTAAGACTAGCGGGGGAAGAGACCCAGTACTTC. It specifies CASSLRLAGEETQYF.

In DNA form, the CDR3 reads TGTGCCAGCAGCTTAAGTTATCTGAACACTGAAGCTTTCTTT. Protein sequence: CASSLSYLNTEAFF. The chain joins TRBV7-3 to TRBJ1-1; D unclear. CDR1 SGHTA and CDR2 FQGTGA come from the germline V gene. V was clipped by 1 base and J by 0 bases, with 6 bases between them. This CDR3 region has 14 residues.

The rearrangement joins TRBV5-4 to TRBJ1-2; perhaps TRBD1 as D (5 bases). Trimming stripped 4 bases from V and 4 bases from J, with 17 bases between. In germline, CDR1 is SGHNT, CDR2 YYREEE (reference sequence). The CDR3 spans 15 residues. CDR3 loop: CASSPTVGVGYGYTF. The CDR3 DNA sequence: TGTGCCAGCAGCCCGACCGTAGGGGTTGGCTATGGCTACACCTTC.

The chain uses TRBV6-1 and TRBJ2-3, with 10 bases matching TRBD2. CDR1 MNHNS and CDR2 SASEGT come from the germline V gene. The CDR3 has 15 amino acids. V trimming: 6 bases; J trimming: 5 bases; junction bases outside the gene matches: 8. The CDR3 nucleotides are TGTGCCAGCAGAGGGCTAGCGGGGGCGGGAGATACGCAGTATTTT. Protein: CASRGLAGAGDTQYF.

V is TRBV10-3 and J is TRBJ2-5, with D perhaps matching TRBD2 (5 bases). V dropped 0 bases and J dropped 3 bases, with 11 bases sitting between them. Germline lookup yields CDR1 ENHRY and CDR2 SYGVKD. The CDR3 consists of 15 residues. The CDR3 sequence is CAISESSTGKETQYF. The DNA of the CDR3 is TGTGCCATCAGTGAGTCCAGCACGGGAAAAGAGACCCAGTACTTC.

This rearrangement joins TRBV19 to TRBJ1-2, with TRBD1 as a possible D gene (6 bases). The length of the CDR3 is 15 residues. With 7 bases removed from V and 2 bases from J, the gap between germline ends came to 17 bases. Per the germline V gene, CDR1 is LNHDA and CDR2 is SQIVND (reference sequence). Here the CDR3 DNA reads TGTGCCAGTACCTCAAGGGGGGGTCTAAACTATGGCTACACCTTC. Its translation: CASTSRGGLNYGYTF. Together with reference TRBV19 and TRBJ1-2, the CDR3 gives the full variable domain: DGGITQSPKYLFRKEGQNVTLSCEQNLNHDAMYWYRQDPGQGLRLIYYSQIVNDFQKGDIAEGYSVSREKKESFPLTVTSAQKNPTAFYLCASTSRGGLNYGYTFGSGTRLTVV.

This clone was seen once. The rearrangement uses TRBV7-2 and TRBJ1-5; TRBD1 matches 7 bases. V lost 2 bases, J lost 0 bases, and 4 bases stayed unmatched. Germline CDR1 reads SGHTA; CDR2 reads FQGNSA. This CDR3 region has 16 residues. The CDR3 reads CASSLRQGNSNQPQHF. The CDR3, as DNA: TGTGCCAGCAGCTTAAGACAGGGTAATAGCAATCAGCCCCAGCATTTT.

The chain carries TRBV5-5 and TRBJ1-3; 10 bases match TRBD1. The junction had 4 bases not matched to a gene; V was cut back by 4 bases and J by 0 bases. Germline V gene sequence: CDR1 SGHKS, CDR2 YYEKEE (reference sequence). The CDR3 runs to 16 residues. The chain's CDR3 is CASSSGTGDSGNTIYF. The CDR3 nucleotides read TGTGCCAGCAGCAGCGGGACAGGGGACTCTGGAAACACCATATATTTT.

This clone was recorded a few times. The rearrangement joins TRBV28 to TRBJ2-7; possibly TRBD1 or TRBD2 for D (5 bases each). Trimming left V 6 bases short and J 5 bases short, with 17 bases between. Per the germline V gene, CDR1 is MDHEN and CDR2 is SYDVKM. This CDR3 has 14 amino acids. This CDR3 reads CASRDPGPFNEQYF. The CDR3 DNA follows: TGTGCCAGCAGGGACCCGGGACCTTTCAACGAGCAGTACTTC.

The rearrangement uses TRBV5-1 and TRBJ1-1; 10 bases are shared with TRBD1. Germline CDR1 and CDR2: SGHRS and YFSETQ. The CDR3 sequence is 15 residues long. V shed 0 bases and J 1 base; nucleotides not matched to a gene: 0. The CDR3 coding sequence is TGCGCCAGCAGCTTGGGACAGGGGGCGAACACTGAAGCTTTCTTT. Protein: CASSLGQGANTEAFF.

This chain joins TRBV5-1 and TRBJ2-3; 9 nucleotides align to TRBD1. The V and J ends lost 5 bases and 3 bases, in that order; junction bases with no gene match: 4. Germline V gives CDR1 SGHRS, CDR2 YFSETQ. The CDR3 covers 14 residues. CDR3 loop: CASSTGTGTDTQYF. DNA for the CDR3: TGCGCCAGCAGTACCGGGACAGGGACAGATACGCAGTATTTT.

V usage is TRBV28 and J usage is TRBJ2-7; D unresolved. This CDR3 is 11 amino acids long. Trimming removed 4 bases at V and 0 bases at J, with 1 base between. From germline, CDR1 is MDHEN and CDR2 SYDVKM. CDR3 protein: CASSSSYEQYF. The CDR3 DNA reads TGTGCCAGCAGTTCCTCCTACGAGCAGTACTTC. Full variable domain (outside the CDR3, taken from reference TRBV28 and TRBJ2-7): DVKVTQSSRYLVKRTGEKVFLECVQDMDHENMFWYRQDPGLGLRLIYFSYDVKMKEKGDIPEGYSVSREKKERFSLILESASTNQTSMYLCASSSSYEQYFGPGTRLTVT.

The chain links TRBV11-1 to TRBJ1-2; TRBD1 might be the D (6 bases). This CDR3 region has 13 residues. V dropped 5 bases and J dropped 6 bases, with 13 bases sitting between them. Germline V CDR1 and CDR2: SGHAT, FQDESV (reference sequence). As DNA, the CDR3 is TGTGCCAGCAGCCATTTACAGGGAGATGGCTACACCTTC. Amino acids: CASSHLQGDGYTF.

The chain joins TRBV12-5 to TRBJ2-3; D remains ambiguous. V was cut by 5 bases and J by 2 bases, with 5 bases left in between. Germline V gives CDR1 LGHNT, CDR2 FRNRAP. The CDR3 extends over 12 amino acids. Here the CDR3 DNA reads TGTGCTAGTGGTCGCCTCACAGATACGCAGTATTTT. Its protein is CASGRLTDTQYF.